A selection of T cell receptor beta chains follows, all from one sample in a study of tumor and adjacent non-tumor tissue in lung cancer. MiXCR, run by TCRdb on the multiplex PCR reads, gives a single entry per CDR3 protein. The repertoire holds approximately 80,000 distinct CDR3 sequences, with roughly 80% as singletons. The material sequenced was distant non-tumor lung tissue. The receptors originated from a man aged 55 to 70 with non-small cell lung cancer. Each CDR3 is given with its conserved first and last residue. The D gene is left open where the match is weak. Expanded clones are given a class, and other clones once, few, many or no size at all.

j_gene: TRBJ1-5; d_gene: -; abundance: -; v_gene: TRBV5-1; CDR3nt: TGCGCCAGCAGATGGGACGACGATCAGCCCCAGCATTTT; CDR3aa: CASRWDDDQPQHF
j_gene: TRBJ2-6; d_gene: TRBD1; abundance: -; v_gene: TRBV11-2; CDR3nt: TGTGCCAGCAGCGTAGTTCCAAAGGACAGGTCCTCTGGGACCAACGTCCTGACTTTC; CDR3aa: CASSVVPKDRSSGTNVLTF
j_gene: TRBJ2-1; d_gene: TRBD2; abundance: -; v_gene: TRBV20-1; CDR3nt: TGCATTGCTAGCAGGCTAGCGGGGGACAATGAGCAGTTCTTC; CDR3aa: CIASRLAGDNEQFF
j_gene: TRBJ1-1; d_gene: -; abundance: -; v_gene: TRBV5-4; CDR3nt: TGTGCCAGCAGCCCCAGTGTGGGGACGTTGGGCACTGAAGCTTTCTTT; CDR3aa: CASSPSVGTLGTEAFF
j_gene: TRBJ2-5; d_gene: TRBD2; abundance: many; v_gene: TRBV12-3/TRBV12-4; CDR3nt: TGTGCCAGCAGCCGGACTAGCGGGAGGGGAGAGACCCAGTACTTC; CDR3aa: CASSRTSGRGETQYF
j_gene: TRBJ2-2; d_gene: TRBD2; abundance: -; v_gene: TRBV7-3; CDR3nt: TGTGCCAGCAGCTTAAACGGGGGGGCTACAGGGGAGCTGTTTTTT; CDR3aa: CASSLNGGATGELFF
j_gene: TRBJ2-7; d_gene: TRBD2; abundance: -; v_gene: TRBV4-3; CDR3nt: TGCGCCGGCAGCCAAGAACTAGCGCCATCCTACGAGCAGTACTTT; CDR3aa: CAGSQELAPSYEQYF
j_gene: TRBJ2-6; d_gene: -; abundance: -; v_gene: TRBV11-2; CDR3nt: TGCGCCAGCAGTCCTATCCTTGGGGCGAACGTCCTGACTTTC; CDR3aa: CASSPILGANVLTF
j_gene: TRBJ2-3; d_gene: -; abundance: -; v_gene: TRBV11-3; CDR3nt: TGTGCCAGCAGACACAGAGGGAGCACAGATACGCAGTATTTT; CDR3aa: CASRHRGSTDTQYF
j_gene: TRBJ2-1; d_gene: -; abundance: -; v_gene: TRBV20-1; CDR3nt: TGCAATGCTAGAGATCGGCCTAGCTGCTACAATGAGCAGTTCTTC; CDR3aa: CNARDRPSCYNEQFF
j_gene: TRBJ2-1; d_gene: -; abundance: -; v_gene: TRBV20-1; CDR3nt: TGCAGTCTTAGTGCGGTCACCTACGAGCAGTTCTTC; CDR3aa: CSLSAVTYEQFF
j_gene: TRBJ2-1; d_gene: -; abundance: -; v_gene: TRBV20-1; CDR3nt: TGCAGTGCTAACCGACCGGGTATCGAGAATGAGCAGTGCTTC; CDR3aa: CSANRPGIENEQCF
j_gene: TRBJ2-7; d_gene: -; abundance: -; v_gene: TRBV4-2; CDR3nt: TGTGCCAGCAGCCAAGACCCCGCACGTTACGTGCAGTACTTC; CDR3aa: CASSQDPARYVQYF
j_gene: TRBJ2-7; d_gene: TRBD1; abundance: -; v_gene: TRBV6-5; CDR3nt: TGTGCCAGCAGTTATCCACAGGGGGCCTACGAGCAGTACTTC; CDR3aa: CASSYPQGAYEQYF
j_gene: TRBJ2-2; d_gene: TRBD2; abundance: -; v_gene: TRBV11-3; CDR3nt: TGTGCCAGCAGGTCCCGGGGAGCGGGAGGACATAGAGTCGGGGAGCTGTTTTTT; CDR3aa: CASRSRGAGGHRVGELFF
j_gene: TRBJ2-2; d_gene: TRBD2; abundance: -; v_gene: TRBV11-3; CDR3nt: TGTGTCAGTAGCTCCCGGGAAGCGGGGGGATACAGAGCCGGGGAGCTGTTTTTT; CDR3aa: CVSSSREAGGYRAGELFF
j_gene: TRBJ2-5; d_gene: -; abundance: -; v_gene: TRBV20-1; CDR3nt: TGCAATGCTACACTCGCCCTCACCTCGGAGACCCAATACTTC; CDR3aa: CNATLALTSETQYF
j_gene: TRBJ1-6; d_gene: -; abundance: many; v_gene: TRBV20-1; CDR3nt: TGCAGTGCCCAGAACCCCGACTTCGGGGGTAATTCACCCCTCCACTTT; CDR3aa: CSAQNPDFGGNSPLHF
j_gene: TRBJ2-7; d_gene: TRBD2; abundance: -; v_gene: TRBV4-2; CDR3nt: TGTGCTAGCAGCCTTACTCGGGCTAGCGGATCCTACGAGCAGTACTTC; CDR3aa: CASSLTRASGSYEQYF
j_gene: TRBJ1-5; d_gene: -; abundance: -; v_gene: TRBV20-1; CDR3nt: TGCAGTGTCAGTCCGGTGGGAGATCAGCCACAGCATTTT; CDR3aa: CSVSPVGDQPQHF
j_gene: TRBJ1-5; d_gene: -; abundance: -; v_gene: TRBV4-3; CDR3nt: TGCGCCACCAGCCAAGATGGAGTACGACAGCCCCAGCATTTT; CDR3aa: CATSQDGVRQPQHF
j_gene: TRBJ1-6; d_gene: -; abundance: -; v_gene: TRBV20-1; CDR3nt: TGCAGCGCTAACGAGCCATGGGGGGTCGAGGCGCCCCTCCGCTTT; CDR3aa: CSANEPWGVEAPLRF